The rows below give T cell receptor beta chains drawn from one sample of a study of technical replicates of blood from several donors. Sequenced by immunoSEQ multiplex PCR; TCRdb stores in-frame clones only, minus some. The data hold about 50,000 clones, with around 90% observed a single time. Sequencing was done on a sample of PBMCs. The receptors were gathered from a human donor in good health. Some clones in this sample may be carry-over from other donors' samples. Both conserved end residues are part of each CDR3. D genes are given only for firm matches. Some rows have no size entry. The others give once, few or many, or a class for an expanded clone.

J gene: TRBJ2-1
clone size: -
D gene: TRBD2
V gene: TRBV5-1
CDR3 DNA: TGCGCCAGCAGCTTTATAGCGGGGAGCTACAATGAGCAGTTCTTC
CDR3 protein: CASSFIAGSYNEQFF

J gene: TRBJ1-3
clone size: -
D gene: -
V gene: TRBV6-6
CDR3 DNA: TGTGCCAGCAGCGATCCCTTGTTTGACTCGGGAAACACCATATATTTT
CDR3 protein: CASSDPLFDSGNTIYF

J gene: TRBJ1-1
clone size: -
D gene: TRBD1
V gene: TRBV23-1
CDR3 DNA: TGCGCCAGCAGCCGGGACAGGGTATACACTGAAGCTTTCTTT
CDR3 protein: CASSRDRVYTEAFF

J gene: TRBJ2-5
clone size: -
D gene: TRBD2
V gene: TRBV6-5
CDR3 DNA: TGTGCCAGCAGTTACGACCGGACTAGCGGGATTGAGACCCAGTACTTC
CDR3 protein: CASSYDRTSGIETQYF

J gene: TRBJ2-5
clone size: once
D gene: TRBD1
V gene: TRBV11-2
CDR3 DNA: TGTGCCAGCAGCTCTCTACAGGGGCTACAGACCCAGTACTTC
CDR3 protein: CASSSLQGLQTQYF

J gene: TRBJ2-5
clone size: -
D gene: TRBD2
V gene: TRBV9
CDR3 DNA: TGTGCCAGCAGCGCTCTGGGGGGGTGGGAGACCCAGTACTTC
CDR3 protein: CASSALGGWETQYF

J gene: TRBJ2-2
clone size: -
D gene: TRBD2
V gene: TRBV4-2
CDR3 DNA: TGTGCCAGCAGCCCGGGACTAGCGGACACCGGGGAGCTGTTTTTT
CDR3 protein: CASSPGLADTGELFF

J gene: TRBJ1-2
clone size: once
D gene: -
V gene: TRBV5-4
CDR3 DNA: TGTGCCAGCAGCTTGTGGGCAGCTTCACGGAATGGCTACACCTTC
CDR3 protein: CASSLWAASRNGYTF

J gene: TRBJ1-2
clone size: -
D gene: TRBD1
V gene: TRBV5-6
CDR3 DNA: TGTGCCAGCACCCGACGATGGACAGGGGTATTCTATGGCTACACCTTC
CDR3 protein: CASTRRWTGVFYGYTF

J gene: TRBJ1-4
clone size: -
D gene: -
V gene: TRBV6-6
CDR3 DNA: TGTGCCAGCAGTTACTCCAATTTCCTGTTTTTT
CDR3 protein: CASSYSNFLFF

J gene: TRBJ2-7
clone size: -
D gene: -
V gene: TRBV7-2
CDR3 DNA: TGTGCCAGCAGCGTCGGGGAGTACGAGCAGTACTTC
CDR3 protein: CASSVGEYEQYF

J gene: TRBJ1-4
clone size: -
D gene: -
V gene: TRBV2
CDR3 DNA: TGTGCCAGCAGTGTTTCAGGGGTGACTAATGAAAAACTGTTTTTT
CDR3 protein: CASSVSGVTNEKLFF

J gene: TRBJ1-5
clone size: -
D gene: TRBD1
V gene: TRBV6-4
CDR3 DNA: TGTGCCAGCAAACCCGGAACAGGGGGCCATCAGCCCCAGCATTTT
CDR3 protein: CASKPGTGGHQPQHF

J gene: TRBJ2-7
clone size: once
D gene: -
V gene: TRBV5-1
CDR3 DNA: TGCGCCAGCAGCTTGGCCGGCGAGCAGTACTTC
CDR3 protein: CASSLAGEQYF

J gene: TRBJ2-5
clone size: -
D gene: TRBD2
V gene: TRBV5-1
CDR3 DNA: TGCGCCAGCAGCTACTACAGCGGGGGGCAAGAGACCCAGTACTTC
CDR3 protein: CASSYYSGGQETQYF

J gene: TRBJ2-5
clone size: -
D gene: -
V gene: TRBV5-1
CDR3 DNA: TGCGCCAGCAGCTTGGCCGGTGCCCGGGAAGAGACCCAGTACTTC
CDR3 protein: CASSLAGAREETQYF

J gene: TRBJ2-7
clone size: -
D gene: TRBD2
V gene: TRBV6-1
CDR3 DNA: TGTGCCAGCAGTGACGGACTAGCGGGGGGTACCTACGAGCAGTACTTC
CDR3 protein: CASSDGLAGGTYEQYF

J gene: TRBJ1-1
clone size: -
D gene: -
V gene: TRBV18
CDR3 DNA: TGTGCCAGCTCACAACTGGAGACGGGAGGGGGCACTGAAGCTTTCTTT
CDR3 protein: CASSQLETGGGTEAFF

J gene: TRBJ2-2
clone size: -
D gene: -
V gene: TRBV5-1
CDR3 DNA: TGCGCCAGCAGCCATCATGGGGGGTCCAACACCGGGGAGCTGTTTTTT
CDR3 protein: CASSHHGGSNTGELFF

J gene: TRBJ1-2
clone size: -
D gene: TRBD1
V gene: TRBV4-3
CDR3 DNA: TGCGCCAGCAGCCAGACAGGGGGGGACGGCTACACCTTC
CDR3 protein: CASSQTGGDGYTF

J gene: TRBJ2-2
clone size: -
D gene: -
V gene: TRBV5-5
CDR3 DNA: TGTGCCAGCAGCTTGGGCTCGGGGGCGAACACCGGGGAGCTGTTTTTT
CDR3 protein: CASSLGSGANTGELFF

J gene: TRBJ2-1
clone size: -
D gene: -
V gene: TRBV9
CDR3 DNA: TGTGCCAGCAGCCTGGGGGCTAGCGGGACAGGGCAGTTCTTC
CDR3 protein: CASSLGASGTGQFF

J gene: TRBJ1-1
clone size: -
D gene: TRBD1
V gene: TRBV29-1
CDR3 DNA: TGCAGCGTTGTCAGGGGGGTAACTGAAGCTTTCTTT
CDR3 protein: CSVVRGVTEAFF

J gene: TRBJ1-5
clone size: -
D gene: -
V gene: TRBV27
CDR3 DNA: TGTGCCAGCAGTTTTGTCTTTAATCAGCCCCAGCATTTT
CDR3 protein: CASSFVFNQPQHF

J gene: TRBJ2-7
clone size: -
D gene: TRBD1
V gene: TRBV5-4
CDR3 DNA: TGTGCCAGCAGCAGGGACAGGGCAGACGAGCAGTACTTC
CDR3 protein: CASSRDRADEQYF

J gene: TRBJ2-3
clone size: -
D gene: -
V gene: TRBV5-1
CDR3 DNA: TGCGCCAGCAGCTCAGGGGATAGCACAGATACGCAGTATTTT
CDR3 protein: CASSSGDSTDTQYF

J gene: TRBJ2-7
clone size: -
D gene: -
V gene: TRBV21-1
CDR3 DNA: TGTGCCAGCAGCAAAAGGTACCAGGGGGCGGGCGAGCAGTACTTC
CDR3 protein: CASSKRYQGAGEQYF

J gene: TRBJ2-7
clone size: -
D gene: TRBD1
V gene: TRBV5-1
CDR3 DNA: TGCGCCAGCAGCTTGGTAACTGGACAGGGGTCCTCCTACGAGCAGTACTTC
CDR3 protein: CASSLVTGQGSSYEQYF

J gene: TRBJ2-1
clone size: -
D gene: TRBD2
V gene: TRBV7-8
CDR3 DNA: TGTGCCAGCAGGTCCAGCGGGGGATCCTACAATGAGCAGTTCTTC
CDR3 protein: CASRSSGGSYNEQFF

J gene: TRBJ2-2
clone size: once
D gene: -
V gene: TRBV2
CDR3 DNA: TGTGCCAGCAAAGGACTGATGAACACCGGGGAGCTGTTTTTT
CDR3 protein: CASKGLMNTGELFF

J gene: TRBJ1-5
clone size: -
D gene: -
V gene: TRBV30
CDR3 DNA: TGTGCCTGGAGTGTAGTGCTAGATCAGCCCCAGCATTTT
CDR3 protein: CAWSVVLDQPQHF

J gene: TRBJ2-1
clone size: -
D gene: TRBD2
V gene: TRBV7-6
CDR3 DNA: TGTGCCAGCAGCTTGGCCTCTAGCGGTAGCTCCTACAATGAGCAGTTCTTC
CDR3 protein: CASSLASSGSSYNEQFF

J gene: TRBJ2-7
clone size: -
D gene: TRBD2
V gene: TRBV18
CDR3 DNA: TGTGCCAGCTCTGAAGCGGGGGGGCTATCCTCCGAGCAGTACTTC
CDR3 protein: CASSEAGGLSSEQYF

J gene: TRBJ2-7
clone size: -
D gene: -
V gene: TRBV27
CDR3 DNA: TGTGCCAGCAGTTTTAATTTGCGGGGTCCCTACGAGCAGTACTTC
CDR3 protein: CASSFNLRGPYEQYF

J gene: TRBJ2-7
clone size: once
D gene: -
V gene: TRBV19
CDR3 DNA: TGTGCCACCGCCTCCGCTAAGGGGGCGGGGGAGCAGTACTTC
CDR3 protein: CATASAKGAGEQYF

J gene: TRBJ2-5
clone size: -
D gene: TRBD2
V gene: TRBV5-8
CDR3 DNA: TGTGCCAGCAGCTTCCAAAAAGGGACTAGCGGGAGACAGACCCAGTACTTC
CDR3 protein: CASSFQKGTSGRQTQYF

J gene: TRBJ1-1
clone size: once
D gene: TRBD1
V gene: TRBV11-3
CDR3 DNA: TGTGCCAGCAGCAAAAGGACAGGGGACACTGAAGCTTTCTTT
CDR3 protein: CASSKRTGDTEAFF

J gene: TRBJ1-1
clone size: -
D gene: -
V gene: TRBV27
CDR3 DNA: TGTGCCAGCAGTTTAGATCAAGGGACAGAAGCTTTCTTT
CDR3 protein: CASSLDQGTEAFF

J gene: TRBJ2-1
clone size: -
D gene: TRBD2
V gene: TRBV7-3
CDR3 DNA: TGTGCCAGCAGCCTGGGGACTAGCGGCAATGAGCAGTTCTTC
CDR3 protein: CASSLGTSGNEQFF

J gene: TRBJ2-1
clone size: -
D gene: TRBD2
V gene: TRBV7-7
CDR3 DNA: TGTGCCAGCAGCTTAGCGCCTAGCGGGGGTGGCTCCTACAATGAGCAGTTCTTC
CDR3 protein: CASSLAPSGGGSYNEQFF